Listed here are 28 T cell receptor beta chains from one sample, sequenced in a study of Graves' ophthalmopathy and Graves' hyperthyroidism. Amplified TCR beta CDR3 regions were obtained using RNA transcripts as template. RT-PCR in the first round used HTBI primers; a second-round multiplex PCR followed. TCRdb re-analysed the multiplex PCR reads in MiXCR, keeping a single row per CDR3 protein. The sample yields around 1.1 million distinct CDR3 sequences, about 35% seen once. Sample: peripheral blood or thyroid tissue (not recorded which). These receptors all come from an adult man with Graves' hyperthyroidism.

This clonotype occurred many times. The rearrangement uses TRBV6-5 and TRBJ1-2; 8 positions agree with TRBD1. The CDR3 runs 14 residues. Germline CDR1 and CDR2: MNHEY and SVGAGI. The trim removed 5 bases at V and 2 bases at J, leaving 4 bases unmatched. As DNA, the CDR3 is TGTGCCAGCAGTACCGGGACAGGAAACTATGGCTACACCTTC. Encoded protein: CASSTGTGNYGYTF.

The chain employs TRBV5-6 and TRBJ2-7; D might be TRBD2 (5 bases). Trimming cost V 4 bases and J 4 bases, with 15 bases left between them. CDR3 length equals 14 residues. Germline lookup yields CDR1 SGHDT and CDR2 YYEEEE. The CDR3 DNA sequence: TGTGCCAGCAGCAAAGGCAGAGGGTCTTACGAGCAGTACTTC. Encoded protein: CASSKGRGSYEQYF.

This clonotype was seen ten or more times. V gene TRBV13 combines with J gene TRBJ2-7; 8 positions agree with TRBD2. Trimming at V came to 4 bases and at J to 3 bases, leaving 8 bases not matched to a gene. The CDR3 extends over 15 amino acids. The V gene's germline CDR1 is PRHDT and CDR2 FYEKMQ (reference sequence). Written as DNA, the CDR3 is TGTGCCAGCAGCTCCCCGGGTAGCGGGGACTACGAGCAGTACTTC. Amino acids: CASSSPGSGDYEQYF. Full variable domain (remainder filled in from reference TRBV13 and TRBJ2-7): AAGVIQSPRHLIKEKRETATLKCYPIPRHDTVYWYQQGPGQDPQFLISFYEKMQSDKGSIPDRFSAQQFSDYHSELNMSSLELGDSALYFCASSSPGSGDYEQYFGPGTRLTVT.

This clonotype occurred a few times. The V call is TRBV4-1, the J call TRBJ2-7, with 7 bases that match TRBD1. CDR1 and CDR2 (germline): MGHRA, YSYEKL. The CDR3 sequence is 19 residues long. Trimming at V came to 4 bases and at J to 2 bases, leaving 20 bases not matched to a gene. CDR3 loop: CASSPSLLVVRGQTYEQYF. The DNA for the CDR3 is TGCGCCAGCAGCCCTAGCCTACTCGTTGTTAGGGGACAGACCTACGAGCAGTACTTC.

The chain carries TRBV29-1 and TRBJ1-2; the D gene is possibly TRBD1 (5 bases). The V end was cut by 7 bases, the J end by 7 bases, with 19 bases between. Per germline, CDR1 SQVTM and CDR2 ANQGSEA. The CDR3 is made up of 13 amino acids. This CDR3 is CSDLSTGTSGYTF. The DNA of the CDR3 is TGCAGCGATTTATCGACGGGGACGAGTGGCTACACCTTC.

This clonotype was counted many times. The V gene is TRBV24-1, the J gene TRBJ2-5; D remains ambiguous. CDR1 is KGHDR, CDR2 SFDVKD, per germline. The V and J ends lost 4 bases and 7 bases respectively, with 15 bases between them. The CDR3 contains 14 residues. The CDR3 sequence is CATSDRAAARTQYF. The CDR3 DNA is TGTGCCACCAGTGACCGGGCGGCAGCGCGGACCCAGTACTTC.

Ten or more counts support this clonotype. V is TRBV20-1 and J is TRBJ2-7; TRBD2 matches at 9 bases. Looked up from germline, CDR1 is DFQATT and CDR2 is SNEGSKA (reference sequence). The CDR3 sequence is 16 residues long. Trimming removed 1 base from V and 6 bases from J; junction bases left unmatched: 13. CDR3 amino acids: CSARVRAGGPWGEQYF. In DNA, the CDR3 is TGCAGTGCTAGAGTACGGGCGGGAGGGCCGTGGGGCGAGCAGTACTTC.

This clonotype appeared a few times. J is TRBJ2-2 and V is TRBV6-5; D is unclear. Looked up from germline, CDR1 is MNHEY and CDR2 is SVGAGI. V was clipped by 7 bases and J by 5 bases, with 8 bases between them. This CDR3 is 12 amino acids long. This CDR3 reads CASKEITGELFF. The CDR3 coding sequence is TGTGCCAGCAAAGAGATAACCGGGGAGCTGTTTTTT.

The chain combines TRBV15 with TRBJ2-1; D ambiguous. Between the trimmed V and J ends, which lost 0 bases and 4 bases, there was a span of 7 bases. The CDR3 has 14 amino acids. Germline V CDR1 and CDR2: LNHNV, YYDKDF (reference sequence). In DNA, the CDR3 is TGTGCCACCAGCAGAGATGGACCATACAATGAGCAGTTCTTC. This sequence encodes CATSRDGPYNEQFF.

This clonotype came up many times. The V call is TRBV5-5, the J call TRBJ1-6; 9 bases align to TRBD1. Trimming removed 7 bases from V and 9 bases from J; junction bases left unmatched: 5. Looked up from germline, CDR1 is SGHKS and CDR2 is YYEKEE (reference sequence). This CDR3 has 13 residues. CDR3 protein: CASGQGRSSPLHF. The CDR3 bases are TGTGCCAGCGGACAGGGGCGTTCTTCACCCCTCCACTTT.

This clonotype was counted between two and nine times. This chain connects TRBV9 to TRBJ1-3; TRBD1 is a possible D gene (6 bases). Germline V CDR1 and CDR2: SGDLS, YYNGEE. The CDR3 totals 15 residues. Trimming left V 0 bases short and J 0 bases short, with 7 bases between. CDR3 sequence reads: CASSVAGVSGNTIYF. The CDR3 DNA sequence: TGTGCCAGCAGCGTAGCAGGGGTCTCTGGAAACACCATATATTTT.

A remark on this clonotype: A much bigger clone sits one base away, suggesting this may be a read error. J is TRBJ2-7 and V is TRBV5-5; 10 nucleotides align to TRBD2. The CDR3 is 14 residues long. CDR1 is SGHKS and CDR2 is YYEKEE in the germline V gene (reference sequence). Here the CDR3 DNA reads TGTGCCAGCAGCTTGGCTAGCGGGAGATACGGGCAGTACTTC. Encoded protein: CASSLASGRYGQYF.

This clonotype appeared many times. The gene calls are TRBV10-1 and TRBJ2-2; TRBD1 might be the D (5 bases). Trimming stripped 7 bases from V and 7 bases from J, with 19 bases between. There are 15 residues in the CDR3. In germline, CDR1 is WNHNN, CDR2 SYGVQD (reference sequence). CDR3 DNA: TGCGCCAGCATTGGAAAGGGGCGGTTTGGCGGGGAGCTGTTTTTT. Its protein product is CASIGKGRFGGELFF.

This clonotype was seen at least ten times. J is TRBJ2-7 and V is TRBV13, with a weak D call TRBD2 (6 bases). The CDR3 contains 14 residues. Trimming removed 2 bases at V and 6 bases at J, with 14 bases between. Germline V gene data show CDR1 as PRHDT and CDR2 as FYEKMQ (reference sequence). CDR3: CASSLNTGSGEQYF. CDR3 DNA: TGTGCCAGCAGCTTAAATACCGGGAGTGGCGAGCAGTACTTC.

J is TRBJ2-3 and V is TRBV25-1, with a weak D call TRBD2 (6 bases). Looked up from germline, CDR1 is MGHDK and CDR2 is SYGVNS. Trimming shortened V by 3 bases and J by 4 bases, and 20 bases separated the two germline ends. The CDR3 consists of 17 residues. The DNA for the CDR3 is TGTGCCAGCAGTGACTTGGAGACTAGGGGTCCAGCAGATACGCAGTATTTT. It encodes CASSDLETRGPADTQYF.

The table lists this clonotype with many counts. The V and J genes are TRBV10-3 and TRBJ2-7, with TRBD1 identical over 9 bases. Trimming at V came to 10 bases and at J to 1 base, leaving 8 bases not matched to a gene. CDR1 is ENHRY and CDR2 is SYGVKD in the germline V gene. The CDR3 runs 14 residues. The CDR3 nucleotides are TGTGCCACCCTAGCGACAGGGGGATCCTACGAGCAGTACTTC. Translation: CATLATGGSYEQYF.

This clonotype has only a few counts. The chain recombines TRBV20-1 with TRBJ2-6; tentative D call: TRBD1 (6 bases). Germline CDR1 is DFQATT and CDR2 is SNEGSKA (reference sequence). V gave up 7 bases and J gave up 0 bases, with 10 bases separating them. The CDR3 is 14 amino acids. The DNA of the CDR3 is TGCAGTGATCGGACAGTCTCTGGGGCCAACGTCCTGACTTTC. Translating gives CSDRTVSGANVLTF.

V usage is TRBV7-2 and J usage is TRBJ2-2; 7 nucleotides agree with TRBD1. The J segment lost 5 bases and the V segment lost 2 bases, leaving 5 bases of the junction unmatched. CDR3 length: 15 residues. Germline V lookup: CDR1 SGHTA, CDR2 FQGNSA. The DNA for the CDR3 is TGTGCCAGCAGCTTAAAGGGGGCTTGGACCGGGGAGCTGTTTTTT. Its translation: CASSLKGAWTGELFF.

This sequence joins TRBV5-6 and TRBJ2-7; 8 bases agree with TRBD1. The CDR3 is 16 residues long. CDR1 and CDR2 from the germline V gene are SGHDT and YYEEEE. The ends lost 4 bases at V and 1 base at J; junction bases unmatched: 10. Here the CDR3 reads CASSPTTGVGSYEQYF. The DNA for the CDR3 is TGTGCCAGCAGCCCCACGACAGGGGTGGGATCCTACGAGCAGTACTTC. Full variable domain (rest looked up from reference TRBV5-6 and TRBJ2-7): DAGVTQSPTHLIKTRGQQVTLRCSPKSGHDTVSWYQQALGQGPQFIFQYYEEEERQRGNFPDRFSGHQFPNYSSELNVNALLLGDSALYLCASSPTTGVGSYEQYFGPGTRLTVT.

This clonotype came up a few times. The chain links TRBV7-2 to TRBJ1-6; a possible D gene is TRBD1 (5 bases). V lost 3 bases to trimming and J lost 6 bases, with 12 bases between them. The CDR3 covers 15 residues. From germline, CDR1 is SGHTA and CDR2 FQGNSA. This CDR3 is CASSFGSQANSPLHF. For the CDR3, the DNA is TGTGCCAGCAGCTTTGGGTCACAGGCTAATTCACCCCTCCACTTT.

The chain couples TRBV25-1 to TRBJ1-3; the D is unclear. Trimming cost V 10 bases and J 0 bases, with 13 bases left between them. Germline V gives CDR1 MGHDK, CDR2 SYGVNS. The CDR3 extends over 14 amino acids. Here the CDR3 reads CATSIASSGNTIYF. CDR3 bases: TGTGCCACCTCAATTGCGAGCTCTGGAAACACCATATATTTT.

This sequence joins TRBV20-1 and TRBJ1-2, with D tentatively TRBD1 (5 bases). Trimming cost V 0 bases and J 8 bases, with 22 bases left between them. This CDR3 contains 16 residues. Germline CDR1 reads DFQATT; CDR2 reads SNEGSKA (reference sequence). DNA for the CDR3: TGCAGTGCTAGAGATGGAACGGGAGGGGCTTTTTGGGGCTACACCTTC. Translation gives CSARDGTGGAFWGYTF.

With regard to this clonotype: A much larger clone is a single base away; this may be a read error. The chain is built from TRBV20-1 and TRBJ1-6; possible D gene TRBD1, 6 bases. The germline V gene encodes CDR1 DFQATT and CDR2 SNEGSKA (reference sequence). The CDR3 extends over 14 amino acids. The CDR3 reads CSAGGNSYNSSLHF. CDR3 sequence (DNA): TGCAGTGCAGGGGGGAACTCCTATAATTCATCCCTCCACTTT.

In its sample, this clonotype was seen a few times. As DNA, the CDR3 is TGCAGCGTCCAGGTGGGGACCCAGTACTTC. Translating it yields CSVQVGTQYF. The chain employs TRBV29-1 and TRBJ2-5; D gene uncertain. Per germline, CDR1 SQVTM and CDR2 ANQGSEA. The CDR3 is made up of 10 amino acids. Trimming took 6 bases from V and 7 from J, leaving 9 bases between them.

This clonotype showed up just a few times. The V gene is TRBV7-8, the J gene TRBJ2-7; D may match TRBD1 or TRBD2 (5 bases each). The CDR3 has 16 amino acids. Germline V gene data show CDR1 as SGHVS and CDR2 as FQNEAQ. Trimming took off 2 bases at V and 1 base at J, with 15 bases between the two ends. The CDR3 DNA sequence: TGTGCCAGCAGCTTACGGGGCAGGCTACCATCCTACGAGCAGTACTTC. It codes for CASSLRGRLPSYEQYF.

Only one count was recorded for this clonotype. A much more abundant neighbour one base away suggests this may be a read error. The rearrangement joins TRBV4-1 to TRBJ1-2; unclear D gene. Germline V gene lookup returns CDR1 MGHRA and CDR2 YSYEKL. The CDR3 has 14 residues. Trimming stripped 1 base from V and 4 bases from J, with 10 bases between. The CDR3 DNA sequence: TGCGCCAGCAGCCAAGGGGAGGGAACCTATGGCTACACCTTC. Its protein is CASSQGEGTYGYTF.

This clonotype has at least ten counts. The chain combines TRBV7-8 with TRBJ2-7; D is possibly TRBD1 (6 bases). Per the germline V gene, CDR1 is SGHVS and CDR2 is FQNEAQ. V shed 6 bases and J shed 2 bases, with 17 bases lying between them. This CDR3 is 15 amino acids long. DNA for the CDR3: TGTGCCAGCAGGATATCGACAGGACCCACCTACGAGCAGTACTTC. Protein: CASRISTGPTYEQYF.

This clonotype was observed many times. This chain connects TRBV7-2 to TRBJ2-7; D perhaps matches TRBD2 (6 bases). The CDR3 is 12 amino acids. In germline, CDR1 is SGHTA, CDR2 FQGNSA. V lost 6 bases to trimming and J lost 3 bases, with 9 bases between them. This chain's CDR3 is CASSMGGYEQYF. CDR3 nucleotide sequence: TGTGCCAGCAGTATGGGGGGCTACGAGCAGTACTTC.